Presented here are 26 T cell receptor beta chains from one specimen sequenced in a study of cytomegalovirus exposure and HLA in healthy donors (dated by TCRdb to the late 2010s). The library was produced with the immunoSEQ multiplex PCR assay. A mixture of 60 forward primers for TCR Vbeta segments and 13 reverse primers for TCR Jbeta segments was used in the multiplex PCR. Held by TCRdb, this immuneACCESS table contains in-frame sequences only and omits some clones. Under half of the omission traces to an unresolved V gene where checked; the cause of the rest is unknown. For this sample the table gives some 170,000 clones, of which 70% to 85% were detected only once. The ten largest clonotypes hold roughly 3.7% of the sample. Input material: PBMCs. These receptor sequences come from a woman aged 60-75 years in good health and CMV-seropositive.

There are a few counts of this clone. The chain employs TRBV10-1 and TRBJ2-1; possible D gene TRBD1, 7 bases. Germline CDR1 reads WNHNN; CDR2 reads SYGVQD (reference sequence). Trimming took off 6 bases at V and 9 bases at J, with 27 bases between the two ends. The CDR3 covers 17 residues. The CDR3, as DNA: TGCGCCAGCAGAACCCGGAGGGCCAGGGGGAAAATGAGTGAGCAGTTCTTC. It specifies CASRTRRARGKMSEQFF.

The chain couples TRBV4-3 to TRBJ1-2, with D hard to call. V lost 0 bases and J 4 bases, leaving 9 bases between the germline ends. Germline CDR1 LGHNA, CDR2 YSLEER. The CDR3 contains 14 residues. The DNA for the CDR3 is TGCGCCAGCAGCCAAGAACGGGTTGGCTATGGCTACACCTTC. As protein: CASSQERVGYGYTF.

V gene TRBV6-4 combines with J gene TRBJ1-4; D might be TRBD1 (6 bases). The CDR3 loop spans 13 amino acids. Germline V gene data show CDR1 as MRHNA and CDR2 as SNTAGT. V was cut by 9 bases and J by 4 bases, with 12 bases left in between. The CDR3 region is CARNRGINEKLFF. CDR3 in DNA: TGTGCCAGAAATAGGGGGATTAATGAAAAACTGTTTTTT.

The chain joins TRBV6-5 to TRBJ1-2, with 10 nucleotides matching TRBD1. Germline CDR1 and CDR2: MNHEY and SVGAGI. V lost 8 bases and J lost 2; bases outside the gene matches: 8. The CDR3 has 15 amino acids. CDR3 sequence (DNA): TGTGCCAGCCTTGAACCGGGACAGGGGAACTATGGCTACACCTTC. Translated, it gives CASLEPGQGNYGYTF.

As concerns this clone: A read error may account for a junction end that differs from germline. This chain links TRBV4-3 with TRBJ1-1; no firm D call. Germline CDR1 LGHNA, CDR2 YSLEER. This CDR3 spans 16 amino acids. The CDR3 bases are TGCGCCAGCAGCCAAGGTTCAATTTTGGAGAACACTGAAGCCTTCTTT. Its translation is CASSQGSILENTEAFF.

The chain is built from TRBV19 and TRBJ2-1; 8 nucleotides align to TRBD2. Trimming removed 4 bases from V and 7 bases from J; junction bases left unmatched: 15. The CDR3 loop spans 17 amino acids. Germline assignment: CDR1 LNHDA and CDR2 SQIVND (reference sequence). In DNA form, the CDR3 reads TGTGCCAGTAGTACCCGCACTGGAGCGGGAGCTAGGAATGAGCAGTTCTTC. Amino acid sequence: CASSTRTGAGARNEQFF.

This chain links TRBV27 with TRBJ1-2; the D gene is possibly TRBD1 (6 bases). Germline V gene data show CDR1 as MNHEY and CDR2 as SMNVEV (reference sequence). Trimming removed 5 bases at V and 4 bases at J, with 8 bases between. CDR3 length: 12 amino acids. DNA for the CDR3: TGTGCCAGCAGTACACAGGGCTATGGCTACACCTTC. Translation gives CASSTQGYGYTF.

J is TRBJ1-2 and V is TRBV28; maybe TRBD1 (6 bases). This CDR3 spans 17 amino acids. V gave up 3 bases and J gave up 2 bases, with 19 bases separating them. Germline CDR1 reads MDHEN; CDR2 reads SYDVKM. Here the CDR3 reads CASSLTYRVQGNYGYTF. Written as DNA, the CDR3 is TGTGCCAGCAGTTTGACCTACAGGGTCCAGGGGAACTATGGCTACACCTTC.

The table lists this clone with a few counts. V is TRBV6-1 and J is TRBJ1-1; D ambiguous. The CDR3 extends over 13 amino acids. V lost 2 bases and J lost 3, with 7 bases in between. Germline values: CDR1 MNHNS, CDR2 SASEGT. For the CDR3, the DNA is TGTGCCAGCAGTGAAAGAGGGTACACTGAAGCTTTCTTT. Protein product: CASSERGYTEAFF.

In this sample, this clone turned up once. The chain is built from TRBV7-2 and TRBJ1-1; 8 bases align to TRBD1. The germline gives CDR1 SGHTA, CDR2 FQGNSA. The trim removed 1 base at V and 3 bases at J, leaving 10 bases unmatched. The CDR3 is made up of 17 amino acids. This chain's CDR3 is CASSLGGAGGSHTEAFF. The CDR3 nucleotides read TGTGCCAGCAGCTTAGGAGGGGCAGGGGGCTCCCACACTGAAGCTTTCTTT.

The CDR3 sequence: CASSLTSFYNEQFF. The CDR3, as DNA: TGTGCCAGCAGCCTGACTAGCTTTTACAATGAGCAGTTCTTC. V gene TRBV6-5 combines with J gene TRBJ2-1; 7 nucleotides agree with TRBD2. This CDR3 has 14 amino acids. Losses at the gene ends were 6 bases for V and 4 bases for J; bases not matched to a gene: 6. Germline-derived CDR1 and CDR2 are MNHEY and SVGAGI.

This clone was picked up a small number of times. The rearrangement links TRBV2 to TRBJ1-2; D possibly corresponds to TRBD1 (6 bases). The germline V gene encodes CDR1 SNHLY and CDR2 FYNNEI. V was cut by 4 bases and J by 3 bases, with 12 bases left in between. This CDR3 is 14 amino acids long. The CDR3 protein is CASSASGAHYGYTF. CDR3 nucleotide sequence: TGTGCCAGCAGTGCCTCAGGGGCCCACTATGGCTACACCTTC.

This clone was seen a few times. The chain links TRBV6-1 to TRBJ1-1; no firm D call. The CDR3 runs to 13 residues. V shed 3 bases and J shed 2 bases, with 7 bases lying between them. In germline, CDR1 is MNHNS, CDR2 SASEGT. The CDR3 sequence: CASSDYSNTEAFF. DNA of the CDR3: TGTGCCAGCAGTGACTACAGCAACACTGAAGCTTTCTTT.

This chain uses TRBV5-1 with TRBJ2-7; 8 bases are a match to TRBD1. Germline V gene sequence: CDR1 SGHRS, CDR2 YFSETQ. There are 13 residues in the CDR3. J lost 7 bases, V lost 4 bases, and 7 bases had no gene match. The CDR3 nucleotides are TGCGCCAGCAGCGGCGGGACAGGTCGAGAGCAGTACTTC. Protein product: CASSGGTGREQYF.

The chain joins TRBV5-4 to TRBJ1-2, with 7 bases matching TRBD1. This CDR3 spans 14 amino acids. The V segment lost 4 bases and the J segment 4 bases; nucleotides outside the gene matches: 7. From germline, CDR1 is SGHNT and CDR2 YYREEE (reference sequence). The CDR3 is CASSETGYGYGYTF. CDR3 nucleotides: TGTGCCAGCAGCGAGACAGGGTATGGCTATGGCTACACCTTC.

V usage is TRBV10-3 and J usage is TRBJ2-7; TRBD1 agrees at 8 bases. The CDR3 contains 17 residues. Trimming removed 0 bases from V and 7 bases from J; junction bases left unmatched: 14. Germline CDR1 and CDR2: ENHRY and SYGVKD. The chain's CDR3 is CAISESRQGKSPGEQYF. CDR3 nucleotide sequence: TGTGCCATCAGTGAGTCGAGACAGGGGAAATCTCCAGGGGAGCAGTACTTC.

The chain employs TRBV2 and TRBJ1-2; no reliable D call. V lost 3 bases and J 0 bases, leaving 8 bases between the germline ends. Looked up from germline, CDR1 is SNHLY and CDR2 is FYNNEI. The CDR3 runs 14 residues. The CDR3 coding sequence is TGTGCCAGCAGTGATTGGTCAGCTAACTATGGCTACACCTTC. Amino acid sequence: CASSDWSANYGYTF.

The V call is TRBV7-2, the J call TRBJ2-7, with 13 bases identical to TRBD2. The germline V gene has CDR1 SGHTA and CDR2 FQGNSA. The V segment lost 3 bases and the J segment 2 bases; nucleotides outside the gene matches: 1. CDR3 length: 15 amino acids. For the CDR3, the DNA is TGTGCCAGCAGCTTCGGACTAGCGGGAGCCTACGAGCAGTACTTC. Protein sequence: CASSFGLAGAYEQYF.

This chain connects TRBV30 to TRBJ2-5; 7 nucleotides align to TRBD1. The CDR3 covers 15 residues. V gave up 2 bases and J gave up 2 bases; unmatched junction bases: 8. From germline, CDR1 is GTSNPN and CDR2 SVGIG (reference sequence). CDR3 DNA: TGTGCCTGGAGTAGAAGGACAGGACCGCAAGAGACCCAGTACTTC. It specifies CAWSRRTGPQETQYF.

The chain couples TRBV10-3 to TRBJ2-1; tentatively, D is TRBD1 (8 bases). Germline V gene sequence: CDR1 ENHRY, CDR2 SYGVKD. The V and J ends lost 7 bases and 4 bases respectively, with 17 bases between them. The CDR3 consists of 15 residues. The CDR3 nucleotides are TGTGCCATCACCATGACAGGGGAGGGATACAATGAGCAGTTCTTC. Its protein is CAITMTGEGYNEQFF.

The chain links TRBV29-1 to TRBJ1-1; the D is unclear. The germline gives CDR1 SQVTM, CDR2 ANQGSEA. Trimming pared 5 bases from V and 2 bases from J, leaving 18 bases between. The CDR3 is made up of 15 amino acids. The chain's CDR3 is CSVSPRLASNTEAFF. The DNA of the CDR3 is TGCAGCGTTTCCCCCCGACTCGCGAGTAACACTGAAGCTTTCTTT.

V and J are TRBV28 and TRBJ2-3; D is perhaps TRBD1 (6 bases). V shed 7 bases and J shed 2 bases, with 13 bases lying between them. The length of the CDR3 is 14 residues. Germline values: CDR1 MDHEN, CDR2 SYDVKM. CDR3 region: CASIRGFYTDTQYF. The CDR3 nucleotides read TGTGCCAGCATTAGGGGGTTTTACACAGATACGCAGTATTTT.

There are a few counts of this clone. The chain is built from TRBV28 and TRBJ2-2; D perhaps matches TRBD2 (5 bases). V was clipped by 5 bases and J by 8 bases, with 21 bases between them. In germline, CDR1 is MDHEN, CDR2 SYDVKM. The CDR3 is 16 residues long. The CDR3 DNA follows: TGTGCCAGCAGTGAACCCCAGCCGGGGAAGCAGGGGGAGCTGTTTTTT. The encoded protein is CASSEPQPGKQGELFF.

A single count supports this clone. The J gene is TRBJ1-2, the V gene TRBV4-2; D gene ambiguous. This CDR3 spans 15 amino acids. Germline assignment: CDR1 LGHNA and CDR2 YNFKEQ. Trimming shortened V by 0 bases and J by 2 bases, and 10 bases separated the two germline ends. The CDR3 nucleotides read TGTGCCAGCAGCCAAGAGGCGGGGTCCAACTATGGCTACACCTTC. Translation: CASSQEAGSNYGYTF.

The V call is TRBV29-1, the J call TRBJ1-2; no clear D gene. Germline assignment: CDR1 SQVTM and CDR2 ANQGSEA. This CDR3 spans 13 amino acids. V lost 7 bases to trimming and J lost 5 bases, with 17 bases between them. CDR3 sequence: CSARPPAEYGYTF. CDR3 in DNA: TGCAGCGCAAGACCCCCGGCGGAGTATGGCTACACCTTC.

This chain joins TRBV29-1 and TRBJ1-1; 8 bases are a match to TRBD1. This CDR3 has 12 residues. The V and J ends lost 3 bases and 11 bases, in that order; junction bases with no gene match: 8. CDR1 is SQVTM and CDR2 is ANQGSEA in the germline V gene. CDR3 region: CSVDVQGAGAFF. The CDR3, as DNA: TGCAGCGTTGACGTCCAGGGGGCAGGGGCTTTCTTT.